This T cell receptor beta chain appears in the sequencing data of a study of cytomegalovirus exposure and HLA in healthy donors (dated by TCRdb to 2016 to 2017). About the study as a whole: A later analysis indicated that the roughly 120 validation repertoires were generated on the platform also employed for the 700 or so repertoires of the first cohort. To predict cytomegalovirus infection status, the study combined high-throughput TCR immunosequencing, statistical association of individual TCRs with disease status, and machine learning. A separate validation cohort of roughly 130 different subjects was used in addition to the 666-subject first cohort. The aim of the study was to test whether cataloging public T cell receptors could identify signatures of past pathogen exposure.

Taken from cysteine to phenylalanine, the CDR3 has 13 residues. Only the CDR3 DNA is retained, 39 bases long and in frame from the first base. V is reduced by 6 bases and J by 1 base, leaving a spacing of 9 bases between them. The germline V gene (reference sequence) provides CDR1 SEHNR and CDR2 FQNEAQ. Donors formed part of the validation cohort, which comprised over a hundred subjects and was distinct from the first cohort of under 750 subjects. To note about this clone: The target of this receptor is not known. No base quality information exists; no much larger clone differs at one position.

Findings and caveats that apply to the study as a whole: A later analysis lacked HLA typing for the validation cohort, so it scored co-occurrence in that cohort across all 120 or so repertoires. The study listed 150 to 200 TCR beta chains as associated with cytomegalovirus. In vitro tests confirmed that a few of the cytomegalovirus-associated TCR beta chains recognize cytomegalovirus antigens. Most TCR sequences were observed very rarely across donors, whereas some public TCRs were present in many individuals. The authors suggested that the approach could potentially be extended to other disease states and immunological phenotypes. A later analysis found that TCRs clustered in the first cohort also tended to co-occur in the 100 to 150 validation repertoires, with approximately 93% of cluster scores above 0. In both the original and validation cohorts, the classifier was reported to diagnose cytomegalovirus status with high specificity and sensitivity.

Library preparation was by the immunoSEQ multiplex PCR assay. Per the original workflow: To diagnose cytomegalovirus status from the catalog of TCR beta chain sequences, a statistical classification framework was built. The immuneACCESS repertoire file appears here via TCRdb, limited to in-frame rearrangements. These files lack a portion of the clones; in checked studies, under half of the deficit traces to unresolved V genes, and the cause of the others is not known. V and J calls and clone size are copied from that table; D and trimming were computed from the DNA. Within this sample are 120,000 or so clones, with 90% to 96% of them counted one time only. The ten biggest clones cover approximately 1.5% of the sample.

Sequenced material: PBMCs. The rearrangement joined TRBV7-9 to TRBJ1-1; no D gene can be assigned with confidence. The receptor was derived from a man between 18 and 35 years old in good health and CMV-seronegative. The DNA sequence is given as TGTGCCAGCAGAGAGCTTACGAACACTGAAGCTTTCTTT. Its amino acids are CASRELTNTEAFF.